Detailed here is one TCR beta chain. This entry belongs to a study of sequential checkpoint blockade in melanoma. Study at large: TCRβ was sequenced from DNA of about 96 pretreatment tumors. Roughly 23 patients had matched tumor biopsies before treatment and at week 13 after nivolumab or ipilimumab alone.

Germline trimming cut 0 bases from V and 6 bases from J; bases unmatched to any gene: 12. From germline, CDR1 is SGDLS and CDR2 YYNGEE. This CDR3 is 17 amino acids long. Produced via immunoSEQ multiplex PCR; TCRdb's table is partial and in-frame only. The data hold more than 4,000 clones, with under 40% observed a single time. Treatment indicated: randomized to nivolumab then ipilimumab (arm A) or the reverse (arm B). The rearrangement joins TRBV9 to TRBJ2-3; TRBD2 aligns across 8 bases. The source was tumor tissue (inferred from file names), collected from a patient given nivolumab and ipilimumab in sequence. The receptor was derived from a human donor with melanoma. The CDR3, as DNA: TGTGCCAGCAGCGTAGAATGGTTTGGCGGGGGGACGGATACGCAGTATTTT. This sequence encodes CASSVEWFGGGTDTQYF.